This is a list of T cell receptor beta chains from one sample in a study of shared clonotypes between healthy human individuals. Profiled with immunoSEQ multiplex PCR; TCRdb holds only in-frame clones, not every one. The sample lists around 1.6 million clones; under 99% were seen once. The sample comprised naive CD4+ T cells sorted from blood. The receptors come from a man aged 25 to 40 in good health. The CDR3 runs from the conserved cysteine through the conserved F or W. Fields, in order: V gene, D gene, clone size, J gene, CDR3 DNA, CDR3 protein. The D gene is left open where the match is weak. The size entry is marked missing in some rows and otherwise reads once, few, many or a size class.

TRBV2	.	.	TRBJ1-5	TGTGCCAGCAGTGCTGATGGGGGCAATCAGCCCCAGCATTTT	CASSADGGNQPQHF
TRBV28	.	.	TRBJ1-4	TGTGCCAGCAGGACAGGTCTCCCTAATGAAAAACTGTTTTTT	CASRTGLPNEKLFF
TRBV27	TRBD1	.	TRBJ2-2	TGTGCCAGCAGTTCCTTACAGGGGGTGAACACCGGGGAGCTGTTTTTT	CASSSLQGVNTGELFF
TRBV18	.	.	TRBJ2-1	TGTGCCAGCTCACCACTAACGGGACAATACAATGAGCAGTTCTTC	CASSPLTGQYNEQFF
TRBV6-1	.	.	TRBJ1-3	TGTGCCAGCAGTCTCGATACCAGAAACACCATATATTTT	CASSLDTRNTIYF
TRBV2	TRBD2	.	TRBJ2-7	TGTGCCAGCGGACTAGCGGGAGGGAGTGGCGAGCAGTACTTC	CASGLAGGSGEQYF
TRBV4-2	TRBD2	.	TRBJ2-3	TGTGCCAGCGGGACTAGCGGGAGGGCCTCGGATACGCAGTATTTT	CASGTSGRASDTQYF
TRBV5-1	.	.	TRBJ2-3	TGCGCCAGCAGCAACGGTGGGGTCACAGATACGCAGTATTTT	CASSNGGVTDTQYF
TRBV12-5	.	.	TRBJ2-2	TGTGCTAGTGCCGGAGTACGGAAGAACACCGGGGAGCTGTTTTTT	CASAGVRKNTGELFF
TRBV5-1	.	.	TRBJ1-5	TGCGCCAGCAGCTGGGGGACGAATAGCAATCAGCCCCAGCATTTT	CASSWGTNSNQPQHF
TRBV5-6	.	once	TRBJ1-2	TGTGCCAGCAGCTTGCCAAGGGGAGACTATGGCTACACCTTC	CASSLPRGDYGYTF
TRBV30	TRBD2	.	TRBJ2-3	TGTGCCTGGAGCCCGGGGGGGTTCGATACGCAGTATTTT	CAWSPGGFDTQYF
TRBV4-1	.	.	TRBJ2-4	TGCGCCAGCAGCCACCTAAACAGGTATCCCAAAAACATTCAGTACTTC	CASSHLNRYPKNIQYF
TRBV23-1	.	.	TRBJ2-7	TGCGCCAGCAGTCAAGGTCGGCAGGCACCTCCGTACGAGCAGTACTTC	CASSQGRQAPPYEQYF
TRBV6-5	.	.	TRBJ2-2	TGTGCCAGCAGTTACTTGGACGGCTACACCGGGGAGCTGTTTTTT	CASSYLDGYTGELFF
TRBV19	.	.	TRBJ1-5	TGTGCCAGTAGTATGGGGCAGGGGTCCGCTCAGCCCCAGCATTTT	CASSMGQGSAQPQHF
TRBV10-2	TRBD2	.	TRBJ2-7	TGCGCCAGCCACCCCCCCGGAGCGGGAGATCGGGACGAGCAGTACTTC	CASHPPGAGDRDEQYF
TRBV10-1	.	.	TRBJ2-7	TGCGCCAGCAGTGACTGGAGATCCGACGAGCAGTACTTC	CASSDWRSDEQYF
TRBV28	TRBD2	.	TRBJ2-1	TGTGCCAGCAGTCCACTGGGGACTAGCGGGAGTATCAATGAGCAGTTCTTC	CASSPLGTSGSINEQFF
TRBV7-9	.	.	TRBJ2-1	TGTGCCAGCAGCTATCGGTTTGTCAATGAGCAGTTCTTC	CASSYRFVNEQFF
TRBV10-2	.	.	TRBJ1-5	TGCGCCAGCCGGACTACGGGGACGGCTAATCAGCCCCAGCATTTT	CASRTTGTANQPQHF
TRBV9	TRBD2	.	TRBJ2-7	TGTGCCAGCAGCGTAGATGCGGGAGGGCACGAGCAGTACTTC	CASSVDAGGHEQYF
TRBV5-4	.	.	TRBJ2-7	TGTGCCAGCAGCTTGTTTGGCAGGGCAGCCTACGAGCAGTACTTC	CASSLFGRAAYEQYF
TRBV7-9	TRBD1	.	TRBJ1-5	TGTGCCAGCAGCGCACAGGGGGCGGTGAGGGGCAATCAGCCCCAGCATTTT	CASSAQGAVRGNQPQHF
TRBV28	.	.	TRBJ2-3	TGTGCCAGCAGTTCCGTGCTGGACAGCCTCACAGATACGCAGTATTTT	CASSSVLDSLTDTQYF
TRBV5-1	TRBD2	.	TRBJ2-1	TGCGCCAGCAGCATCGGACTAGCGGGAGGCAATGAGCAGTTCTTC	CASSIGLAGGNEQFF
TRBV7-8	.	.	TRBJ1-5	TGTGCCAGCAGTCCCATTGCCATTATTGGATCGGGCAATCAGCCCCAGCATTTT	CASSPIAIIGSGNQPQHF
TRBV19	.	.	TRBJ2-3	TGTGCCAGTAGTATGGACAGACCCACCTTT	CASSMDRPTF
TRBV9	TRBD2	once	TRBJ2-1	TGTGCCAGCAGCGCGCCTGGGACTATGACATACAATGAGCAGTTCTTC	CASSAPGTMTYNEQFF
TRBV6-1	TRBD2	.	TRBJ2-3	TGTGCCAGCAGGCGACTAGCGGGACCCACAGATACGCAGTATTTT	CASRRLAGPTDTQYF
TRBV9	.	.	TRBJ2-1	TGTGCCAGCAGCGTAGGAAGGGGTGAGCAGTTCTTC	CASSVGRGEQFF
TRBV6-5	TRBD2	.	TRBJ2-1	TGTGCCAGCAGCCGTTTGGGAGGGAGTTTTAATGAGCAGTTCTTC	CASSRLGGSFNEQFF
TRBV28	.	.	TRBJ2-4	TGTGCCAGCAGTTTACAGGGCAGCCTAGCCAAAAACATTCAGTACTTC	CASSLQGSLAKNIQYF
TRBV5-1	.	.	TRBJ1-1	TGCGCCAGCACACAGGCTGGGGAAGCTTTCTTT	CASTQAGEAFF
TRBV5-6	.	.	TRBJ1-2	TGTGCCAGCAGCTTAAGGGAGTATGGCTACACCTTC	CASSLREYGYTF
TRBV2	.	.	TRBJ2-1	TGTGCCAGCAAGGTTAGCGGCTCCTACAATGAGCAGTTCTTC	CASKVSGSYNEQFF
TRBV7-2	TRBD2	.	TRBJ2-4	TGTGCCAGCAGCTTACTAGCGGGAGCACCCGTTCAGTACTTC	CASSLLAGAPVQYF
TRBV6-5	.	.	TRBJ1-5	TGTGCCAGCTCCTCCGGGACGTTAAGCAATCAGCCCCAGCATTTT	CASSSGTLSNQPQHF
TRBV5-1	.	.	TRBJ2-2	TGCGCCAGCCGGACAGATCTAACCGGGGAGCTGTTTTTT	CASRTDLTGELFF
TRBV9	.	.	TRBJ1-2	TGTGCCAGCAGCGTAGTCGGAAACTATGGCTACACCTTC	CASSVVGNYGYTF
TRBV5-4	TRBD2	.	TRBJ2-7	TGTGCCAGCAGCCCCCCTGGACTAGCGGGATCAGGAGAGCAGTACTTC	CASSPPGLAGSGEQYF
TRBV5-4	.	once	TRBJ2-2	TGTGCCAGCAGCTTAGCCGCTACTGCCGGGGAGCTGTTTTTT	CASSLAATAGELFF
TRBV28	.	.	TRBJ2-5	TGTGCCAGCAGCGGGACAACCGAGACCCAGTACTTC	CASSGTTETQYF
TRBV28	.	few	TRBJ2-7	TGTGCCAGCAGTTCGTCGGGATCCTACGAGCAGTACTTC	CASSSSGSYEQYF
TRBV7-8	TRBD1	.	TRBJ1-2	TGTGCCAGCAGCTGGACAGGACCGAACTATGGCTACACCTTC	CASSWTGPNYGYTF
TRBV7-2	TRBD2	.	TRBJ2-7	TGTGCCAGCAGCTTAGCTGGTAGCGGGTTAGGAGAGCAGTACTTC	CASSLAGSGLGEQYF
TRBV2	.	.	TRBJ1-2	TGTGCCACCACGCGGGAGGGCCCCCGCTATGGCTACACCTTC	CATTREGPRYGYTF
TRBV4-3	.	.	TRBJ2-7	TGCGCCAGCAGCCAATCCCTAGCCTACGAGCAGTACTTC	CASSQSLAYEQYF
TRBV6-5	.	.	TRBJ2-7	TGTGCCAGCAGCCCACCTCTTGGCACCGCCGAGCAGTACTTC	CASSPPLGTAEQYF
TRBV28	TRBD1	.	TRBJ1-5	TGTGCCAGTAGGGGGCAGATTTTCGGCAATCAGCCCCAGCATTTT	CASRGQIFGNQPQHF
TRBV18	TRBD2	.	TRBJ2-2	TGTGCCAGCTCACCAGCGCGGGAGGGGAACACCGGGGAGCTGTTTTTT	CASSPAREGNTGELFF
TRBV7-8	TRBD2	.	TRBJ2-2	TGTGCCAGCAGCTATCCGGGACTAGCGGGAGGGGGCTCCGGGGAGCTGTTTTTT	CASSYPGLAGGGSGELFF
TRBV28	.	.	TRBJ2-1	TGTGCCAGCAGTTTCGCAGGCCCCCCATACAATGAGCAGTTCTTC	CASSFAGPPYNEQFF
TRBV9	TRBD1	.	TRBJ1-3	TGTGCCAGCAGCGGACAGGGTTCCGGAAACACCATATATTTT	CASSGQGSGNTIYF
TRBV27	TRBD2	.	TRBJ2-3	TGTGCCAGCAGCCCTGTCCCGGGACTAGCGGGAGGCTGGGGTACGCAGTATTTT	CASSPVPGLAGGWGTQYF